The sequence of this T cell receptor beta chain was determined in a study of graft-versus-host responses after intestinal transplantation. Turning to the study itself: Every recipient underwent anti-thymocyte globulin induction, then tacrolimus and steroids for roughly 3 years. Study-wide findings and caveats: Recipient bone marrow held GvH clones, some seen earlier in ileum or blood.

Method: immunoSEQ multiplex PCR; TCRdb's copy keeps in-frame clones and lacks some. Of fewer than 110,000 clones in the sample, more than 85% are singletons; the top ten hold more than 0.95%. Concerning this clone: The antigen remains unidentified.

The starting material was unstimulated CD8+ T cells sorted from spleen or lymph node cells, obtained before intestinal transplant. The TCR sequence derives from a human donor who received an intestinal transplant.

CDR3 sequence reads: CASSQTRQGPNEQYF. DNA of the CDR3: TGCGCCAGCAGTCAAACAAGACAGGGTCCCAACGAGCAGTACTTC. The chain links TRBV23-1 to TRBJ2-7; TRBD1 matches 7 bases. TRBV23-1 has ORF status, its function being uncertain. The CDR3 extends over 15 amino acids. The V and J ends lost 2 bases and 5 bases, in that order; junction bases with no gene match: 9.